This is a list of T cell receptor beta chains from one sample in a study of blood T cell repertoires in COVID-19. Profiled with immunoSEQ multiplex PCR; TCRdb holds only in-frame clones, not every one. The sample holds about 120,000 clones, roughly 85% seen once. The sample taken for sequencing was peripheral blood. The source is a woman aged 55 to 70 with COVID-19, enrolled during active disease. Each CDR3 is given with its conserved first and last residue. D genes are given only for firm matches. Not all rows give a size; the values are once, few, many and, for expanded clones, a class.

j_call d_call clone_size v_call cdr3_aa cdr3_nt
TRBJ1-4 . . TRBV7-7 CASSLSAGTNEKLFF TGTGCCAGCAGCTTGTCGGCGGGGACTAATGAAAAACTGTTTTTT
TRBJ1-1 . . TRBV27 CASSLLSGLSTEAFF TGTGCCAGCAGTTTATTATCCGGGTTGAGCACTGAAGCTTTCTTT
TRBJ1-2 TRBD1 . TRBV5-6 CASSRDRGGYGYTF TGTGCCAGCAGCCGGGACAGGGGAGGCTATGGCTACACCTTC
TRBJ2-3 . . TRBV9 CASSVWSGLRVTQYF TGTGCCAGCAGCGTATGGTCGGGGTTGAGGGTAACGCAGTATTTT
TRBJ1-5 TRBD1 . TRBV3-1/TRBV3-2 CASSQDRDRAGPQHF TGTGCCAGCAGCCAGGACCGGGACAGGGCGGGACCCCAGCATTTT
TRBJ2-1 . . TRBV27 CASSTTLGGHIDEQFF TGTGCCAGCAGTACTACCCTTGGGGGACATATCGATGAGCAGTTCTTC
TRBJ2-5 TRBD1 . TRBV7-8 CASSLAVQGAYFGETQYF TGTGCCAGCAGCTTAGCAGTACAGGGGGCTTATTTCGGAGAGACCCAGTACTTC
TRBJ2-1 . . TRBV6-2/TRBV6-3 CASSYPTGSSYNEQFF TGTGCCAGCAGTTACCCAACGGGGAGCTCCTACAATGAGCAGTTCTTC
TRBJ2-7 TRBD2 few TRBV6-5 CASSRTSQIYEQYF TGTGCCAGCAGTCGGACTAGCCAAATCTACGAGCAGTACTTC
TRBJ1-2 . . TRBV7-2 CASSSIQVGYGYTF TGTGCCAGCAGCTCAATACAGGTCGGCTATGGCTACACCTTC
TRBJ1-5 TRBD1 . TRBV7-3 CASSFTGGEGSNQPQHF TGTGCCAGCAGCTTCACAGGGGGGGAAGGTAGCAATCAGCCCCAGCATTTT
TRBJ1-6 . . TRBV19 CASSMRQRVDSPLHF TGTGCCAGTAGTATGAGGCAGCGGGTGGATTCACCCCTCCACTTT
TRBJ1-6 TRBD1 . TRBV27 CASSLKGQGNNSPLHF TGTGCCAGCAGTTTAAAGGGACAGGGGAACAATTCACCCCTCCACTTT
TRBJ2-7 TRBD2 . TRBV18 CASSPPQQAGGTYEQYF TGTGCCAGCTCACCCCCCCAGCAGGCGGGGGGCACCTACGAGCAGTACTTC
TRBJ2-4 . . TRBV7-8 CASSQSEGVAKNIQYF TGTGCCAGCAGCCAATCCGAGGGGGTAGCCAAAAACATTCAGTACTTC
TRBJ1-2 TRBD1 . TRBV5-1 CASSLQGASSRGYGYTF TGCGCCAGCAGCTTACAGGGGGCTAGTAGCCGAGGGTATGGCTACACCTTC
TRBJ2-5 TRBD2 . TRBV5-1 CASSLGLAGQETQYF TGCGCCAGCAGCTTGGGACTAGCGGGACAAGAGACCCAGTACTTC
TRBJ1-1 . . TRBV18 CASQRSGAMNTEAFF TGTGCCAGTCAACGCAGCGGGGCAATGAACACTGAAGCTTTCTTT